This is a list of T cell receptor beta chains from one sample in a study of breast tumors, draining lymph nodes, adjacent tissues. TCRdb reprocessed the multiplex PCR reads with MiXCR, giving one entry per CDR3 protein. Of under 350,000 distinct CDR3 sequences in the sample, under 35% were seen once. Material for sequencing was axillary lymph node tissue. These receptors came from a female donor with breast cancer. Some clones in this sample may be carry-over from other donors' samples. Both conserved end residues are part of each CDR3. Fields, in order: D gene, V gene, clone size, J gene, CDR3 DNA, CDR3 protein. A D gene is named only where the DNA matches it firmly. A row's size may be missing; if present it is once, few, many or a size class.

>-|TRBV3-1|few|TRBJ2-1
TGTGCCAGCAGCCAAGGAGGATCATCCTACAATGAGCAGTTCTTC
CASSQGGSSYNEQFF
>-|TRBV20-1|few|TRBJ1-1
TGCAGTGCCCTGAAGTCGGGGGAAATGAGGACTGAAGCTTTCTTT
CSALKSGEMRTEAFF
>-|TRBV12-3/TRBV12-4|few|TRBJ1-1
TGTGCCAGTGTCCGTTCTTCGAACACTGAAGCTTTCTTT
CASVRSSNTEAFF
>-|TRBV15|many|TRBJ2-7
TGTGCCACCAGCAGAGCAAAGGGTTCCTACGAGCAGTACTTC
CATSRAKGSYEQYF
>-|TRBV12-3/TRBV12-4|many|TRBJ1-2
TGTGCCAGCAGTCGGGACGGAAACTATGGCTACACCTTC
CASSRDGNYGYTF
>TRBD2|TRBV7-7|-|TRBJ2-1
TGTGCTAGCAGCTCCTGGGCGGGGACTAGCGGGAGCGATGAGCAGTTCTTC
CASSSWAGTSGSDEQFF
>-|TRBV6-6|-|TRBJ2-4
TGTGCCAGCAATCCAACTAGTGCCCCAAACATTCAGTACTTC
CASNPTSAPNIQYF
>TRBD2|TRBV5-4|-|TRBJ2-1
TGTGCCAGCAGCATGGGTCTAGCGGGAGGAGGGGAGCAGTTCTTC
CASSMGLAGGGEQFF
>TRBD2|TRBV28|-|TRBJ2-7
TGTGCCAGCAGTTCCAAGCGGGACCGGGGCCACGAGCAGTACTTC
CASSSKRDRGHEQYF
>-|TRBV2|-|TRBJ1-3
TGTGCCAGCACCTTGGACCCCTATGGCTACACCATATATTTT
CASTLDPYGYTIYF
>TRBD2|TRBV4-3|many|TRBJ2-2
TGCGCCAGCAGCCAAGATCTTGGGGGGGGAACCGGGGAGCTGTTTTTT
CASSQDLGGGTGELFF
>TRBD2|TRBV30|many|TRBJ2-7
TGTGCCTGGACTAGCGGGGAATACGAGCAGTACTTC
CAWTSGEYEQYF
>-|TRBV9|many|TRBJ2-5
TGTGCCAGCAGCGTAGCGGGATTCCAAGAGACCCAGTACTTC
CASSVAGFQETQYF
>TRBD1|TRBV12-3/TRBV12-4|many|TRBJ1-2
TGTGCCAGCAGTTTGTCCCGGCAGGGGGTGACATATGGCTACACCTTC
CASSLSRQGVTYGYTF
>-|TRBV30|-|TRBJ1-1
TGTGCCTGGAGTCGGTTGAACACTGAAGCTTTCTTT
CAWSRLNTEAFF
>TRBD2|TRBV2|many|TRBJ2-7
TGTGCCAGCAAACTAGCGGGGGGGTCCTACGAGCAGTACTTC
CASKLAGGSYEQYF
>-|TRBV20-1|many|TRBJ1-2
TGCAGTGCTACGCCGGGGGGGGGGACCTATGGCTACACCTTC
CSATPGGGTYGYTF
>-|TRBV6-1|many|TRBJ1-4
TGTGCCAGCAGTCGGAATGAAAAACTGTTTTTT
CASSRNEKLFF
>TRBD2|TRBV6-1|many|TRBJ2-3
TGTGCCAGCAACCTAGCGGGAGGGAACACAGATACGCAGTATTTT
CASNLAGGNTDTQYF
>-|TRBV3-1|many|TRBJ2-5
TGTGCCAGCAGGCGAGGGGGTAAAGAGACCCAGTACTTC
CASRRGGKETQYF
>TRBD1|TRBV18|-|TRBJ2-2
TGTGCCAGCTCCCGGACAGGGTTTAACACCGGGGAGCTGTTTTTT
CASSRTGFNTGELFF
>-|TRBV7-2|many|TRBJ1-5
TGTGCCAGCAGCTTGAGGGGTTGGCAGCGCCAGCATTTT
CASSLRGWQRQHF
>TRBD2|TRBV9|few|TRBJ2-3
TGTGCCAGCAGCGGGCACTATGGGACTAGCGGGAGGCCGAGCACAGATACGCAGTATTTT
CASSGHYGTSGRPSTDTQYF
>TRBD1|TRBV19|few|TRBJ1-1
TGTGCCACAAACCAGGGGGCCGGAAACACTGAAGCTTTCTTT
CATNQGAGNTEAFF
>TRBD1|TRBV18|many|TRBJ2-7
TGTGCCAGCTCACCACTGCCCGGGACAGGGTCGGAGCAGTACTTC
CASSPLPGTGSEQYF
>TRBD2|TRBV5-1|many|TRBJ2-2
TGCGCCAGCAGCCCGACTAGCGGTAACACCGGGGAGCTGTTTTTT
CASSPTSGNTGELFF
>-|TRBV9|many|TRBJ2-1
TGTGCCAGCAGCGTACAGGTTTCTAGCGAGCAGTTCTTC
CASSVQVSSEQFF
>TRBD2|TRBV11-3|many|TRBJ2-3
TGTGCCAGCAGCCCACGGACTAGCGGAGGACTTGGAGATACGCAGTATTTT
CASSPRTSGGLGDTQYF
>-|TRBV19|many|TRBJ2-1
TGTGCCAGTAGTCCCCCCGGGGCCCGGAGAGGCAATGAGCAGTTCTTC
CASSPPGARRGNEQFF
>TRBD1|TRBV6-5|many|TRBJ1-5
TGTGCCAGCAGGGCCGGGACAGGGGGTCAGCCCCAGCATTTT
CASRAGTGGQPQHF
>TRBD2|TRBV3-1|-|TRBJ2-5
TGTGCCAGCAGTCTAGCGGGAGTTGAAGAGACCCAGTACTTC
CASSLAGVEETQYF
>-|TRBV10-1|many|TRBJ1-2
TGCGCCAGCAGTGACACGTCAACAGGGCCAAGGAGCGGCTACACCTTC
CASSDTSTGPRSGYTF
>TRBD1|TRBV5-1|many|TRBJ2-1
TGCGCCAGCAGCTTCCTCGGACAGGAAAGCAATGAGCAGTTCTTC
CASSFLGQESNEQFF
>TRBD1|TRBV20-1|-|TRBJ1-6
TGCAGTGCTCCCGGGACAGGTCTCCTCTTT
CSAPGTGLLF
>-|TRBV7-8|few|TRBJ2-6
TGTGCCAGCAGCTTAGGGTACGGGGGTATCACTTCGGGGCCCAACGTCCTGACTTTC
CASSLGYGGITSGPNVLTF
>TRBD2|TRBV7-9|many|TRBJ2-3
TGTGCCAGCAGCGAAGCCGGGACTAGCGGGAGTGGGGATACGCAGTATTTT
CASSEAGTSGSGDTQYF
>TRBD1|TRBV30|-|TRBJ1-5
TGTGCCTGGAGTACAGGGGCCTCGGGAGCAAATCAGCCCCAGCATTTT
CAWSTGASGANQPQHF
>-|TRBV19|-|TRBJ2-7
TGTGCCAGTAGTATGTCTCCGTGCTCCTACGAGCAGTACTTC
CASSMSPCSYEQYF
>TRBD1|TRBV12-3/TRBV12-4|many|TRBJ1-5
TGTGCCAGCAGTCCAGACAGGGGGAATCAGCCCCAGCATTTT
CASSPDRGNQPQHF
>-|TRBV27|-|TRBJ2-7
TGTGCCAGCAGTTTTATAGCGGCAGGGGGAGAGCAGTACTTC
CASSFIAAGGEQYF
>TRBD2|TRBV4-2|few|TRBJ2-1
TGTGCCAGCAGCCGCGGACTAGCGGGAGCTATATCCTACAATGAGCAGTTCTTC
CASSRGLAGAISYNEQFF
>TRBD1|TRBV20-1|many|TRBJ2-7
TGCAGTGCTATTGACAGGGTGATAGGGGAGCAGTACTTC
CSAIDRVIGEQYF
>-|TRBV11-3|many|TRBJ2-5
TGTGCCAGCAGCTTAGTAAGGGCACAAGAGACCCAGTACTTC
CASSLVRAQETQYF
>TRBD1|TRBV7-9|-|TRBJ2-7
TGTGCCGGCAGGGGGCGCGGGTCCTACGAGCAGTACTTC
CAGRGRGSYEQYF
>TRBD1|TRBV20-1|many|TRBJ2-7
TGCAGTGCTATCCGGACAGGGGGTACTTACGAGCAGTACTTC
CSAIRTGGTYEQYF
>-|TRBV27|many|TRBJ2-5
TGTGCCAGCAGTCTCCGATCAGCTGAGACCCAGTACTTC
CASSLRSAETQYF
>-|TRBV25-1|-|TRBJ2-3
TGTGCCAGCAGTGGAAAACTAGTAAGGGGAGATACGCAGTATTTT
CASSGKLVRGDTQYF
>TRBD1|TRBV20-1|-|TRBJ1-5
TGCAGTGCCACAGGGGGCGCGGATCAGCCCCAGCATTTT
CSATGGADQPQHF
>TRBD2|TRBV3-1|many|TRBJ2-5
TGTGCCAGCAGCCACCTCGGACTAGCGGGAGCTAAGACCCAGTACTTC
CASSHLGLAGAKTQYF
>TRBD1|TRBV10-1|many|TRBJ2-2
TGCGCCAGCAGGACAGGGGACACCGGGGAGCTGTTTTTT
CASRTGDTGELFF
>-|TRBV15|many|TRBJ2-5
TGTGCCACCAGCAGAGCCATCCCTCCAGAGACCCAGTACTTC
CATSRAIPPETQYF
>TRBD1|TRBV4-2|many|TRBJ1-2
TGTGCCAGCAGCCAAGACCACCGGACAGGGGTCGGCTACACCTTC
CASSQDHRTGVGYTF
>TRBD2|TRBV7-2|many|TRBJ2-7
TGTGCCAGCAGTCGAAGCGGGAGGGCCCCCGAGCAGTACTTC
CASSRSGRAPEQYF